The next 9 T cell receptor beta chains were all read from a single sample in a study of shared clonotypes between healthy human individuals. TCRdb's table, derived via immunoSEQ multiplex PCR, lists solely in-frame clones and lacks some. The table includes 1.6 million or so clones, 98% detected once. The sample comprised naive CD4+ T cells sorted from blood. The subset was: CD45RA+ positively selected. All receptors come from a young man in good health.

The V gene is TRBV28, the J gene TRBJ2-7; 8 nucleotides align to TRBD2. Germline lookup yields CDR1 MDHEN and CDR2 SYDVKM. The trim removed 11 bases at V and 5 bases at J, leaving 11 bases unmatched. The CDR3 is 13 residues long. The CDR3 here is CALRPSGRDEQYF. CDR3 DNA sequence: TGTGCCCTAAGGCCCAGCGGGAGAGACGAGCAGTACTTC.

This chain connects TRBV5-5 to TRBJ2-5; TRBD2 is a possible D gene (6 bases). The CDR3 length is 13 residues. The V gene's germline CDR1 is SGHKS and CDR2 YYEKEE (reference sequence). V was cut by 4 bases and J by 2 bases, with 9 bases left in between. The CDR3 spells CASSRRGQETQYF. DNA of the CDR3: TGTGCCAGCAGCCGGCGGGGACAAGAGACCCAGTACTTC. Filled out from reference TRBV5-5 and TRBJ2-5, the complete variable domain reads DAGVTQSPTHLIKTRGQQVTLRCSPISGHKSVSWYQQVLGQGPQFIFQYYEKEERGRGNFPDRFSARQFPNYSSELNVNALLLGDSALYLCASSRRGQETQYFGPGTRLLVL.

This chain connects TRBV4-2 to TRBJ2-1; 7 nucleotides agree with TRBD2. The CDR3 consists of 13 residues. Germline V gives CDR1 LGHNA, CDR2 YNFKEQ. Unmatched junction bases numbered 6, after V lost 3 bases and J lost 10 bases. This CDR3 reads CASSHASGEEQFF. CDR3 coding DNA: TGTGCCAGCAGCCACGCCAGCGGGGAGGAGCAGTTCTTC.

The chain has TRBV14 and TRBJ2-7, with 10 bases that match TRBD2. Germline lookup yields CDR1 SGHDN and CDR2 FVKESK. Trimming at V came to 4 bases and at J to 0 bases, leaving 3 bases not matched to a gene. The CDR3 covers 15 residues. DNA of the CDR3: TGTGCCAGCAGCCGGTCTAGCGGGAGCTCCTACGAGCAGTACTTC. Amino acid sequence: CASSRSSGSSYEQYF.

The table lists this clone with a count of one. The V call is TRBV25-1, the J call TRBJ2-5, with D possibly being TRBD1 (5 bases). Germline CDR1 is MGHDK and CDR2 is SYGVNS. The CDR3 extends over 17 amino acids. The V end lost 5 bases, the J end lost 6 bases, and 25 bases lay between the germline ends. CDR3 protein: CASSPRPAGPLGQTQYF. CDR3 in DNA: TGTGCCAGCAGTCCCAGGCCGGCCGGTCCCCTGGGGCAGACCCAGTACTTC. Looking up the rest from reference TRBV25-1 and TRBJ2-5 gives the full variable domain: EADIYQTPRYLVIGTGKKITLECSQTMGHDKMYWYQQDPGMELHLIHYSYGVNSTEKGDLSSESTVSRIRTEHFPLTLESARPSHTSQYLCASSPRPAGPLGQTQYFGPGTRLLVL.

The chain combines TRBV19 with TRBJ2-1; D is possibly TRBD1 or TRBD2 (6 bases each). V was cut by 3 bases and J by 4 bases, with 25 bases left in between. The CDR3 is made up of 19 amino acids. Germline V gene sequence: CDR1 LNHDA, CDR2 SQIVND (reference sequence). CDR3 sequence: CASSIRARQEGSQYNEQFF. DNA for the CDR3: TGTGCCAGTAGTATTAGGGCCAGACAGGAGGGAAGTCAATACAATGAGCAGTTCTTC.

The rearrangement uses TRBV6-5 and TRBJ2-7; no definite D call. Germline values: CDR1 MNHEY, CDR2 SVGAGI. The germline V and J ends were trimmed by 6 bases and 2 bases, with 8 bases remaining between them. The CDR3 covers 12 residues. CDR3 nucleotides: TGTGCCAGCAGGGGTCTACCCTACGAGCAGTACTTC. Translation: CASRGLPYEQYF.

The chain links TRBV9 to TRBJ2-5; D assignment may be TRBD1 or TRBD2 (6 bases each). Germline assignment: CDR1 SGDLS and CDR2 YYNGEE. The CDR3 has 15 amino acids. V gave up 3 bases and J gave up 4 bases, with 16 bases separating them. In nucleotides, the CDR3 is TGTGCCAGCAGCGGGGCAAGGGGGGCACGAGAGACCCAGTACTTC. This sequence encodes CASSGARGARETQYF.

This clone was picked up one time. V usage is TRBV6-5 and J usage is TRBJ1-3; unclear D gene. The CDR3 covers 14 residues. Germline loops: CDR1 MNHEY, CDR2 SVGAGI. With 2 bases removed from V and 3 bases from J, the gap between germline ends came to 8 bases. The CDR3 spells CASSYGEYGNTIYF. The CDR3 nucleotides are TGTGCCAGCAGTTACGGGGAATATGGAAACACCATATATTTT.